The clone carrying this TCR beta chain occurred a few times. Its ends do not fully match the called genes, so a read error is possible. Method: immunoSEQ multiplex PCR; TCRdb's copy keeps in-frame clones and lacks some. Counted here are around 250,000 clones, roughly 80% occurring once; the ten biggest clones make up about an eighth. The data originate from a study of control samples from healthy donors and cancer patients. The sequencing input was PBMCs. This clonotype was sampled from an older woman with lung cancer.

CDR3 protein: CASSLDGSQETQYF. The CDR3 DNA reads as TGTGCTAGCAGCTTAGACGGGAGCCAAGAGACCCAGTACTTC. The chain recombines TRBV7-7 with TRBJ2-5, with D possibly TRBD2 on 6 matching bases. This CDR3 has 14 amino acids. CDR1 and CDR2 (germline): SSHAT, FNYEAQ (reference sequence).